The 5 T cell receptor beta chains below were found in one sample sequenced in a study of T-cell reconstitution after alpha-beta-depleted transplantation in children. Unique molecular identifiers tagged the TCRbeta library. Using its own MiXCR run on the PCR reads, TCRdb lists one record per CDR3 protein. The repertoire holds hundreds of thousands of distinct CDR3 sequences, with 15% to 20% as singletons. Sequencing used PBMCs, mostly from graft donor cells, obtained 360 days after TCRalphabeta/CD19-depleted stem cell transplant. The receptors shown here come from a male patient between 2 and 10 years old who had a stem cell transplant for acute lymphoblastic leukemia, so the T cells may come from the graft donor.

The genes are TRBV20-1 and TRBJ2-3; the match to TRBD2 covers 9 bases. Germline values: CDR1 DFQATT, CDR2 SNEGSKA (reference sequence). V lost 6 bases to trimming and J lost 4 bases; unmatched junction nucleotides: 8. The CDR3 length is 14 residues. The CDR3 region is CSADSGRGSDTQYF. The CDR3 region has the DNA TGCAGTGCCGATAGCGGGAGAGGGTCAGATACGCAGTATTTT.

In its sample, this clonotype was seen a few times. V gene TRBV4-1 combines with J gene TRBJ2-7; unclear D gene. V was clipped by 3 bases and J by 3 bases, with 15 bases between them. CDR1 and CDR2 (germline): MGHRA, YSYEKL. This CDR3 has 15 residues. Here the CDR3 reads CASSHAFKGDYEQYF. The CDR3 DNA is TGCGCCAGCAGCCACGCGTTCAAAGGTGACTACGAGCAGTACTTC.

The chain is built from TRBV4-1 and TRBJ2-4; D ambiguous. Looked up from germline, CDR1 is MGHRA and CDR2 is YSYEKL. The CDR3 is 17 amino acids. V gave up 2 bases and J gave up 0 bases, with 14 bases separating them. CDR3 residues: CASSQLSVSTAKNIQYF. Here the CDR3 DNA reads TGCGCCAGCAGCCAATTAAGTGTCTCCACAGCCAAAAACATTCAGTACTTC.

This clonotype was counted between two and nine times. The genes are TRBV7-9 and TRBJ2-2, with unresolved D. This CDR3 is built from 15 residues. Germline values: CDR1 SEHNR, CDR2 FQNEAQ (reference sequence). The germline V and J ends were trimmed by 5 bases and 2 bases, with 12 bases remaining between them. In DNA form, the CDR3 reads TGTGCCAGCAGCAATCCTAGAAAAAACACCGGGGAGCTGTTTTTT. Amino acids: CASSNPRKNTGELFF.

Many counts were recorded for this clonotype. The chain couples TRBV4-1 to TRBJ2-1; TRBD2 is a possible D gene (5 bases). Germline CDR1 and CDR2: MGHRA and YSYEKL. Trimming left V 3 bases short and J 5 bases short, with 11 bases between. The CDR3 consists of 14 residues. This chain's CDR3 is CASSHSTRNNEQFF. CDR3 bases: TGCGCCAGCAGCCATAGTACTAGGAACAATGAGCAGTTCTTC.